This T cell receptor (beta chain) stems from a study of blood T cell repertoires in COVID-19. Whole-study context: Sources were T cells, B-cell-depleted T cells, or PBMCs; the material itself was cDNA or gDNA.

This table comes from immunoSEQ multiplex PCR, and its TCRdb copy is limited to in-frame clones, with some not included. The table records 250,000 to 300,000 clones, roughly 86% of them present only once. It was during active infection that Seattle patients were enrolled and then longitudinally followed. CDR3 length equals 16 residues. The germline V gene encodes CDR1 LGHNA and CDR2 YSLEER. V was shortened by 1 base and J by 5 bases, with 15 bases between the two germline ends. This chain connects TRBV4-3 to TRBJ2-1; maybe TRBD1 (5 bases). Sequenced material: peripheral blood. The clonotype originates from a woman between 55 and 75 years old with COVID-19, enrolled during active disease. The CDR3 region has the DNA TGCGCCAGCAGCCAAGGTATCACAGGCGCCGACAATGAGCAGTTCTTC. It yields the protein CASSQGITGADNEQFF.